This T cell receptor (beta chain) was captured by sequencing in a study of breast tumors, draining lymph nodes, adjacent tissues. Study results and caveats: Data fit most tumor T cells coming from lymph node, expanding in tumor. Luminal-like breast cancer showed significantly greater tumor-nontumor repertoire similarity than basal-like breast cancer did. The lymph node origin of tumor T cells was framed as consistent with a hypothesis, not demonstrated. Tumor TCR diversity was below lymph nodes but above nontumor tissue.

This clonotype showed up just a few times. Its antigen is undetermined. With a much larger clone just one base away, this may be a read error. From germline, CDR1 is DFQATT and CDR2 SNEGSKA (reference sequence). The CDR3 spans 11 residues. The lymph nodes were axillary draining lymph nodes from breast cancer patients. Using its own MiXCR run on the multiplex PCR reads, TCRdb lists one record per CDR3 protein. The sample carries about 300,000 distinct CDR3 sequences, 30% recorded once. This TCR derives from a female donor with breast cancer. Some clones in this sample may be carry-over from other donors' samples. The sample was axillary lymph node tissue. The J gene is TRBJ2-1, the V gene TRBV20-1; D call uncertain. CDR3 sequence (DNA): TGCAGTGCTAGAACCCACAATGAGCAGTCCTTC. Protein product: CSARTHNEQSF.